This TCR beta chain is from a study of post-analysis software for immune sequencing data (dated by TCRdb to between 2015 and 2017). About the full investigation: Recorded disease courses included relapsing-remitting, secondary progressive and progressive-relapsing multiple sclerosis, with some patients lacking subtype annotation. The patient repertoires were set against eleven to twelve previously published healthy control repertoires from donors whose ages ranged from about 6 to 26 years. A subset of samples was prepared in parallel using single-end sample barcoding, then pooled and co-amplified after Illumina adapter ligation. Study-level results and caveats: The control group was slightly older than the multiple sclerosis patient group. Significantly lower normalized Chao1 diversity was found in multiple sclerosis patients than in controls, suggesting substantial peripheral T-cell clonal expansion. When samples were clustered directly using the F measure, samples prepared in the same batch co-clustered strongly, which prompted a batch-effect correction. Roughly 5 TRBV segments, including TRBV5-6, TRBV5-1 and TRBV20-1, were significantly more frequent in patients than controls.

To demonstrate the VDJtools post-analysis software, TCR beta repertoires were profiled from the peripheral blood of 10 to 15 young patients with multiple sclerosis. The multiple sclerosis patients were children and adolescents between roughly 6 and 16 years of age. There are 14 amino acids in the CDR3, from cysteine to phenylalanine inclusive. Only the CDR3 DNA stays, 42 bases, in frame from base 1. Receptors were amplified or captured by PCR. TCRdb names Illumina HiSeq 2500 as the instrument used. To reduce PCR and sequencing biases, unique molecular identifiers were incorporated into the TCR beta cDNA libraries. Every 1 to 10 million input T cells yielded 500,000 or so cDNA molecules, meaning each molecule approximated one T cell. Patient libraries were prepared and sequenced with the same protocol used for the earlier healthy control dataset. Within a given batch, samples were prepared together, multiplexed and sequenced on the same HiSeq lane. The study's processing was this. Raw barcoded reads were processed with MIGEC, discarding single-read molecular identifier groups before consensus assembly and CDR3 extraction. VDJtools was used for post-analysis of the clonotype tables, with diversity normalized by down-sampling every dataset to the smallest sample size. To correct batch-related cross-sample contamination, repertoire overlap clustering matched CDR3 amino acid sequences but not nucleotide sequences. TCRdb reprocessed the public reads (quality trimming at Q25 with fastp, clone calling with MiXCR) and kept in-frame beta chains. A single entry per CDR3 protein holds the most common genes and DNA from its merged rows. Clone size and V and J calls follow TCRdb, not the original study. The sample table contains hundreds of thousands of distinct CDR3 sequences; only one count was recorded for 40% to 50% of them. 1.5% to 2% of the sample is held by the ten biggest clonotypes.

Concerning this clonotype itself: Its binding antigen is unknown. A junction end diverges from the germline sequence, so it may reflect a read error.

The sequenced material came from blood. This receptor was identified in a girl aged 5 to 17 with multiple sclerosis. The chain joins TRBV12-3 or TRBV12-4 to TRBJ2-7, and possibly TRBD2, on 6 matching bases. The DNA sequence reads TGTGCCAGCAGGTACCGGGACTTCTCCTACGAGCGGTACTTC. Its protein reads: CASRYRDFSYERYF.